Listed below are T cell receptor beta chains from one sample, sequenced in a study of CD8 T cells in Susac syndrome. From the immunoSEQ multiplex PCR reads, TCRdb called clonotypes with MiXCR, one entry per CDR3 protein. The sample lists 110,000 or so distinct CDR3 sequences; 85% to 95% were seen once. The sequenced sample was CD4+ T cells from PBMCs. These receptors were taken from a human donor in good health. The CDR3 runs from the conserved cysteine through the conserved F or W. The D gene is left open where the match is weak. Clone sizes are given selectively: once, few, many, or a class where the clone is expanded.

d_gene,abundance,v_gene,j_gene,CDR3nt,CDR3aa
.,.,TRBV5-1,TRBJ1-5,TGCGCCAGCAGCTTGCAGCCCGGACCGAGGGCCGATCAGCCCCAGCATTTT,CASSLQPGPRADQPQHF
.,.,TRBV20-1,TRBJ2-3,TGCAGTGTTCCTGGATCTCTAATCACAGATACGCAGTATTTT,CSVPGSLITDTQYF
.,.,TRBV7-3,TRBJ1-6,TGTGCCAGCTCCGGAGAGGGTAATTCACCCCTCCACTTT,CASSGEGNSPLHF
TRBD2,.,TRBV7-2,TRBJ2-1,TGTGCCAGCAGCACCCGAGCGGGGGGGTACAATGAGCAGTTCTTC,CASSTRAGGYNEQFF
.,.,TRBV5-1,TRBJ2-5,TGCGCCAGCAGCTCCCTTACGGGGGGCGCCTGGGAGACCCAGTACTTC,CASSSLTGGAWETQYF
.,.,TRBV7-9,TRBJ2-7,TGTGCCAGCAGCTTAATGTCACCTTACGAGCAGTACTTC,CASSLMSPYEQYF
TRBD2,.,TRBV12-3/TRBV12-4,TRBJ2-1,TGTGCCAGCAGTCTCGGAACTAGCGGTTTCGATGAGCAGTTCTTC,CASSLGTSGFDEQFF
.,once,TRBV19,TRBJ2-5,TGTGCCAGTAATACAGGGTGGCACCAAGAGACCCAGTACTTC,CASNTGWHQETQYF
TRBD2,.,TRBV12-3/TRBV12-4,TRBJ2-1,TGTGCCAGCAGCCCCGGACGGGGGGTTGGCTACAATGAGCAGTTCTTC,CASSPGRGVGYNEQFF
TRBD1,.,TRBV19,TRBJ2-3,TGTGCCACGGGACAGGAGAGCACAGATACGCAGTATTTT,CATGQESTDTQYF
.,.,TRBV18,TRBJ1-1,TGTGCCAGCTCACCAATAGGGGGCACTGAAGCTTTCTTT,CASSPIGGTEAFF
.,.,TRBV4-2,TRBJ1-1,TGTGCCAGCAGCCAAGATCCCGCCAGTCTTAACACTGAAGCTTTCTTT,CASSQDPASLNTEAFF
.,.,TRBV19,TRBJ1-5,TGTGCCAGTAGTAGGCAGCAGGGCAATCAGCCCCAGCATTTT,CASSRQQGNQPQHF
.,.,TRBV20-1,TRBJ1-1,TGCAGTGCTAGAGATCCTACTACAGGGAACACTGAAGCTTTCTTT,CSARDPTTGNTEAFF
TRBD1,.,TRBV7-2,TRBJ1-5,TGTGCCAGCAGCCTGACAGGGGTGGGCGCCTATAGCAATCAGCCCCAGCATTTT,CASSLTGVGAYSNQPQHF
.,.,TRBV12-3/TRBV12-4,TRBJ1-5,TGTGCCAGCAGGGTGAACGACAAAGAGCCCCAGCATTTT,CASRVNDKEPQHF
.,.,TRBV12-3/TRBV12-4,TRBJ2-7,TGTGCCAGCAGCCTGACTAGTAAAATAGTGCAGTACTTC,CASSLTSKIVQYF
.,.,TRBV2,TRBJ1-5,TGTGCCAGCAGTGAAGAGGCAGGCCCCCAGCATTTT,CASSEEAGPQHF
.,.,TRBV6-5,TRBJ1-1,TGTGCCAGCAGTTACCGGAGACCGGGTAGGATTGAAGCTTTCTTT,CASSYRRPGRIEAFF
TRBD2,.,TRBV7-2,TRBJ2-7,TGTGCCAGCAGCTTAGTCCCAGCGGGGCCCTACGAGCAGTACTTC,CASSLVPAGPYEQYF
.,.,TRBV20-1,TRBJ1-6,TGCAGTGCTAGAGATTTGTCAGGGGACCCCCCACCCCTCCACTTT,CSARDLSGDPPPLHF
TRBD1,.,TRBV5-5,TRBJ1-2,TGTGCCAGCAGCTTGGGTCTGGGACAGGGTCTTGGCTACACCTTC,CASSLGLGQGLGYTF
.,few,TRBV14,TRBJ2-6,TGTGCCAGCAGCCAATCTGGGGCCAACGTCCTGACTTTC,CASSQSGANVLTF
.,.,TRBV11-2,TRBJ2-2,TGTGCCAGCAGCTTAGTAGCCGGACGAAACACCGGGGAGCTGTTTTTT,CASSLVAGRNTGELFF
.,.,TRBV6-2/TRBV6-3,TRBJ2-1,TGTGCCAGCAGTTTGACTTCTGATCGGCAGTTCTTC,CASSLTSDRQFF
TRBD2,.,TRBV7-2,TRBJ2-7,TGTGCCAGCAGCTTAAGTCCAAGCGGGGGCTCCTACGAGCAGTACTTC,CASSLSPSGGSYEQYF
TRBD2,.,TRBV24-1,TRBJ2-1,TGTGCCACCAGCGCTAGCGGGAGAGAGCAGTTCTTC,CATSASGREQFF
.,.,TRBV7-2,TRBJ1-5,TGTGCCAGCAGCGTTAGCAATCAGCCCCAGCATTTT,CASSVSNQPQHF
TRBD2,.,TRBV7-9,TRBJ2-1,TGTGCCAGCAGCAAAGGCGGCCTAGCGGCATACAATGAGCAGTTCTTC,CASSKGGLAAYNEQFF
.,.,TRBV7-2,TRBJ2-7,TGTGCCAGCAGTCGGACAATTACCTACGAGCAGTACTTC,CASSRTITYEQYF
TRBD1,.,TRBV2,TRBJ2-5,TGTGCCAGCAGTGAGTCGGCAGGGGGCTTGCAAGAGACCCAGTACTTC,CASSESAGGLQETQYF
.,.,TRBV12-3/TRBV12-4,TRBJ2-7,TGTGCCAGCAGTCTACAAACCCGGGACGAGCAGTACTTC,CASSLQTRDEQYF
TRBD1,.,TRBV19,TRBJ2-7,TGTGCCAGTAGTATCCAGGGACAGAGTACGGAGCAGTACTTC,CASSIQGQSTEQYF
.,.,TRBV7-2,TRBJ2-7,TGTGCCAGCAGCTTAGACAGCTACTACGAGCAGTACTTC,CASSLDSYYEQYF
.,.,TRBV7-8,TRBJ2-3,TGTGCCAGCAGCTTAGCGCAGACGATCACAGATACGCAGTATTTT,CASSLAQTITDTQYF
TRBD2,.,TRBV6-1,TRBJ2-5,TGTGCCAGCAGACGTCTAGCGGGGGTGGAGAATAGGCAGACCCAGTACTTC,CASRRLAGVENRQTQYF
.,.,TRBV20-1,TRBJ1-2,TGCAGTGCCATAGAGCTGGGGTTGGTGAGTGGCTACACCTTC,CSAIELGLVSGYTF
.,.,TRBV2,TRBJ2-3,TGTGCCAGCAGTCCCCGCAGCGATGTAGATACGCAGTATTTT,CASSPRSDVDTQYF
.,.,TRBV7-3,TRBJ1-5,TGTGCCAGCAGCTTATATAGAGATCAGCCCCAGCATTTT,CASSLYRDQPQHF
.,.,TRBV10-3,TRBJ1-1,TGTGCCATCAGGGAAACAGGGTCCGAAGCTTTCTTT,CAIRETGSEAFF
.,.,TRBV3-1,TRBJ1-6,TGTGCCAGCAGCCAAGACAGTGGATTTAGCTCCTATAATTCACCCCTCCACTTT,CASSQDSGFSSYNSPLHF
TRBD1,.,TRBV2,TRBJ2-2,TGTGCCAACAGGGGGCGAGCCGCCGGGGAGCTGTTTTTT,CANRGRAAGELFF
.,.,TRBV25-1,TRBJ1-2,TGTGCCAGCGGGGAGGATGGCTACACCTTC,CASGEDGYTF
.,once,TRBV4-3,TRBJ2-7,TGCGCCAGCAGCCAAGATAAGACGGCGTCTCCCGACGAGCAGTACTTC,CASSQDKTASPDEQYF